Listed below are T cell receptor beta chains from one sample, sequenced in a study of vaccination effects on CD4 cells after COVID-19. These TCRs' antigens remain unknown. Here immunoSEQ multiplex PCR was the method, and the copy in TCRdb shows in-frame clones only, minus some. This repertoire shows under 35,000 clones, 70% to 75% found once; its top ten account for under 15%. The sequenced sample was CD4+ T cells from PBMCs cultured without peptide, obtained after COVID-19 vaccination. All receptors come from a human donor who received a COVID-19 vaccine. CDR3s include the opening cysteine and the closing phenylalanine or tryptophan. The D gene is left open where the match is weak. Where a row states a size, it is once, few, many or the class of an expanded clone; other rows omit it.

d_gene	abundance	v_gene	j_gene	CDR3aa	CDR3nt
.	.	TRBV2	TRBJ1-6	CATTRGQTNSPLHF	TGTGCCACCACAAGAGGACAGACGAATTCACCCCTCCACTTT
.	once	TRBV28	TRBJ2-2	CASSLSDRSGELFF	TGTGCCAGCAGTTTATCCGACCGCTCCGGGGAGCTGTTTTTT
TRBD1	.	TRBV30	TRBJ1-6	CAWSGTGENSPLHF	TGTGCCTGGAGCGGGACAGGGGAGAATTCACCCCTCCACTTT
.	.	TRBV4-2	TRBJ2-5	CASSQERGGGETQYF	TGTGCCAGCAGCCAAGAAAGGGGAGGGGGAGAGACCCAGTACTTC
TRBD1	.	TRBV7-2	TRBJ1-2	CASSLGQGNGYTF	TGTGCCAGCAGCCTCGGACAGGGTAATGGCTACACCTTC
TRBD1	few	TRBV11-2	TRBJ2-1	CASSRAGTGSNEQFF	TGTGCCAGCAGCCGTGCCGGGACAGGGAGCAATGAGCAGTTCTTC
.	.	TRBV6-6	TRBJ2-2	CASTPGGVRTGELFF	TGTGCCAGCACCCCAGGCGGGGTTAGAACCGGGGAGCTGTTTTTT
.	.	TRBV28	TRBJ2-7	CASSLFLGLLEQYF	TGTGCCAGCAGTTTATTTCTTGGCCTCCTCGAGCAGTACTTC
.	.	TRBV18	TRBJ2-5	CASTVDPGQFSGETQYF	TGTGCCAGCACGGTTGACCCGGGACAATTCTCGGGAGAGACCCAGTACTTC
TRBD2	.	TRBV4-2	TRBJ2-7	CASSQVGTRDHEQYF	TGTGCCAGCAGCCAAGTAGGGACTAGAGACCACGAGCAGTACTTC
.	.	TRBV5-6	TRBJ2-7	CASSLTPYEQYF	TGTGCCAGCAGTCTGACCCCCTACGAGCAGTACTTC
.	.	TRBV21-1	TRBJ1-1	CASSKGRRNTEAFF	TGTGCCAGCAGCAAAGGCAGGAGGAACACTGAAGCTTTCTTT
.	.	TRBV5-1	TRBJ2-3	CASSLTGPEGTDTQYF	TGCGCCAGCAGCTTAACCGGACCAGAGGGCACAGATACGCAGTATTTT
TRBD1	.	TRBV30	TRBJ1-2	CAWTTQGGQGVGYGYTF	TGTGCCTGGACGACCCAAGGTGGACAGGGGGTAGGGTATGGCTACACCTTC
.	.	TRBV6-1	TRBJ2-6	CASSEVPGSGANVLTF	TGTGCCAGCAGTGAAGTCCCCGGGTCTGGGGCCAACGTCCTGACTTTC
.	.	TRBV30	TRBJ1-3	CAWSVPGAGELFGGNTIYF	TGTGCCTGGAGTGTCCCCGGGGCAGGGGAGCTTTTCGGTGGAAACACCATATATTTT
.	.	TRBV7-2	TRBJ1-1	CASSLEVRGAFF	TGTGCCAGCAGCTTAGAGGTCAGGGGCGCTTTCTTT
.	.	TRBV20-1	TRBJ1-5	CSASKDFWSSNQPQHF	TGCAGTGCTAGTAAGGACTTTTGGAGTAGCAATCAGCCCCAGCATTTT
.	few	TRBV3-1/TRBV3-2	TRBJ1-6	CASRNANSPLHF	TGTGCCAGCCGTAATGCGAATTCACCCCTCCACTTT
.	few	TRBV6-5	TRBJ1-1	CASSQGLEAFF	TGTGCCAGCAGCCAAGGACTAGAAGCTTTCTTT
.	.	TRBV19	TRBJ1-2	CASSIRQASGYTF	TGTGCCAGTAGTATCCGACAGGCCTCCGGCTACACCTTC
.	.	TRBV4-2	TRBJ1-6	CASSQEDGSSYNSPLHF	TGTGCCAGCAGCCAAGAAGACGGGAGCTCCTATAATTCACCCCTCCACTTT
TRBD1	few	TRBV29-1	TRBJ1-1	CSVRQGGWDTEAFF	TGCAGCGTTAGACAGGGAGGATGGGACACTGAAGCTTTCTTT
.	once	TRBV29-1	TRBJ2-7	CSVGTVYEQYF	TGCAGCGTTGGAACTGTCTACGAGCAGTACTTC
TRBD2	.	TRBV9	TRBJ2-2	CASSAWTSGRFLTGELFF	TGTGCCAGCAGCGCTTGGACTAGCGGGAGGTTTCTCACCGGGGAGCTGTTTTTT
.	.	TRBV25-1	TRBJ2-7	CASTPDTQSSYEQYF	TGTGCCAGCACCCCGGACACCCAATCGTCCTACGAGCAGTACTTC
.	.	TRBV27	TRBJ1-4	CASGRSTNEKLFF	TGTGCCAGCGGGCGATCAACTAATGAAAAACTGTTTTTT
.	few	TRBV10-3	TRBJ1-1	CAIRETDVAEAFF	TGTGCCATCAGAGAGACGGACGTAGCTGAAGCTTTCTTT
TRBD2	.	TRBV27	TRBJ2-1	CASTPRGGAEQFF	TGTGCCAGCACCCCGCGGGGGGGCGCTGAGCAGTTCTTC
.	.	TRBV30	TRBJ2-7	CAWSTRSGTSSYEQYF	TGTGCCTGGAGTACCCGATCCGGGACGTCCTCCTACGAGCAGTACTTC
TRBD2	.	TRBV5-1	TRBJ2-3	CASSSSGGAISTDTQYF	TGCGCCAGCAGCTCTAGCGGGGGGGCGATCAGCACAGATACGCAGTATTTT
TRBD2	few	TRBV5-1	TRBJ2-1	CASSFGTSDREQFF	TGCGCCAGCAGCTTTGGGACTAGCGATCGAGAGCAGTTCTTC
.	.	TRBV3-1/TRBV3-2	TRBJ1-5	CASSPYSNQPQHF	TGTGCCAGCAGCCCGTATAGCAATCAGCCCCAGCATTTT
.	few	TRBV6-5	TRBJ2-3	CASSLSRGGGDTQYF	TGTGCCAGCAGTCTATCCCGGGGAGGAGGGGATACGCAGTATTTT
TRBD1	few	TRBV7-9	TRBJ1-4	CASSRDSEQKLFF	TGTGCCAGCAGCCGGGACAGTGAGCAAAAACTGTTTTTT
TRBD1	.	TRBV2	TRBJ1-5	CASSPGLHRGGNQPQHF	TGTGCCAGCAGTCCCGGGCTCCACAGGGGTGGCAATCAGCCCCAGCATTTT
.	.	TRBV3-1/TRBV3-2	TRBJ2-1	CASSQGQEQFF	TGTGCCAGCAGTCAGGGTCAAGAGCAGTTCTTC
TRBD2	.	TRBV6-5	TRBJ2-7	CASTRTSGSYEQYF	TGTGCCAGCACCCGGACTAGCGGGAGTTACGAGCAGTACTTC
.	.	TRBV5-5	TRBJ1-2	CASTPTPAGGYGYTF	TGTGCCAGCACCCCTACCCCGGCCGGGGGCTATGGCTACACCTTC
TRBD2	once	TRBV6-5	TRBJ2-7	CASNPGGTSYEQYF	TGTGCCAGCAACCCCGGGGGGACCTCCTACGAGCAGTACTTC
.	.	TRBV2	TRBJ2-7	CASNWLGSSYEQYF	TGTGCCAGCAATTGGCTGGGAAGCTCCTACGAGCAGTACTTC
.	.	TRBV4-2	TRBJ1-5	CASSQDPTEGQPQHF	TGTGCCAGCAGCCAAGACCCGACGGAAGGTCAGCCCCAGCATTTT
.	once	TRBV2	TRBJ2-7	CASSVAYRDLDF	TGTGCCAGCAGTGTGGCCTATCGGGACCTAGACTTC
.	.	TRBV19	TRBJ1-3	CASSLRSGNTIYF	TGTGCCAGTAGTCTTCGGTCCGGAAACACCATATATTTT
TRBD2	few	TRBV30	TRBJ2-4	CAWRKGGSIQYF	TGTGCCTGGAGGAAGGGCGGGAGCATTCAGTACTTC
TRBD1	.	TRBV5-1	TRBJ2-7	CASSSGQGTYEQYF	TGCGCCAGCAGCTCCGGACAGGGCACGTACGAGCAGTACTTC
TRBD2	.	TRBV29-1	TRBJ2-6	CSVGLSGGSGANVLTF	TGCAGCGTTGGATTATCGGGGGGCTCTGGGGCCAACGTCCTGACTTTC
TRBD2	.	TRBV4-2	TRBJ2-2	CASSHMSAGGPRTGELFF	TGTGCCAGCAGCCACATGTCAGCGGGGGGGCCCCGCACCGGGGAGCTGTTTTTT